This T cell receptor (beta chain) is drawn from a study of cytomegalovirus exposure and HLA in healthy donors. Findings and limits, study-wide: In vitro data verified three CMV-associated chains as specific for CMV antigens. As was reported, the classifier diagnosed cytomegalovirus status with high specificity and sensitivity.

This CDR3 is built from 15 residues. V was pared by 3 bases and J by 2 bases, with 17 bases between. Germline-derived CDR1 and CDR2 are GTSNPN and SVGIG (reference sequence). With respect to this clone: What it binds is not known.

Clones were sequenced by immunoSEQ multiplex PCR, and TCRdb holds only the in-frame ones, with some missing. The repertoire holds about 110,000 clones, with 88% as singletons. The specimen sequenced was PBMCs. The gene calls are TRBV30 and TRBJ2-7; weak D call: TRBD2 (5 bases). The sequence derives from a woman aged 18-29 years in good health and CMV-seronegative. The CDR3 protein is CAWRPQLGSPYEQYF. The CDR3 bases are TGTGCCTGGAGACCCCAGTTGGGGAGCCCCTACGAGCAGTACTTC.